The source of this TCR beta chain is a study of CD8 T cells in Susac syndrome. With random hexamers, roughly 0.45 to 1 ug RNA was reverse transcribed. Multiplex PCR with immunoSEQ amplified the TCR beta CDR3 across 54 Vbeta and 13 Jbeta. A single record per CDR3 protein comes from TCRdb applying MiXCR to the immunoSEQ multiplex PCR reads. The repertoire holds 40,000 to 55,000 distinct CDR3 sequences, over 90% seen once, with around 0.41% in the top ten. This CDR3 is built from 13 residues. J gave up 6 bases and V 5 bases, and 7 bases lay outside the gene matches. Specimen: CD8+ T cells from PBMCs. The genes are TRBV12-3 or TRBV12-4 and TRBJ2-7; 7 nucleotides match TRBD1. The source is a human donor in good health. CDR3 DNA sequence: TGTGCCAGCAGTGTGACAGGGCCGGGCGAGCAGTACTTC. Encoded protein: CASSVTGPGEQYF.